The source of this T cell receptor beta chain is a study of blood T cell repertoires in COVID-19. As for the study in general: Both acute and convalescent COVID-19 samples were obtained from the United States, Italy and Spain. Sources were T cells, B-cell-depleted T cells, or PBMCs; the material itself was cDNA or gDNA.

Per the study methods: Nucleated cell counts were estimated from reference gene primer amplification. Some clones are missing from TCRdb's copy, which holds only in-frame ones; the method was immunoSEQ multiplex PCR. V and J calls and clone size follow that table, whereas D and trimming were derived from the DNA. The sample consists of 110,000 or so clones, roughly 85% of them appearing once. Looked up from germline, CDR1 is SGHRS and CDR2 is YFSETQ. Trimming removed 3 bases from V and 5 bases from J; junction bases left unmatched: 8. The CDR3 has 15 amino acids. Sequenced input: peripheral blood. V gene TRBV5-1 combines with J gene TRBJ2-4; 7 bases match TRBD1. This receptor was obtained from a human donor in a cohort sampled during active COVID-19. This chain's CDR3 is CASSSLPGTENIQYF. Written as DNA, the CDR3 is TGCGCCAGCAGCTCCCTCCCCGGGACAGAAAACATTCAGTACTTC.